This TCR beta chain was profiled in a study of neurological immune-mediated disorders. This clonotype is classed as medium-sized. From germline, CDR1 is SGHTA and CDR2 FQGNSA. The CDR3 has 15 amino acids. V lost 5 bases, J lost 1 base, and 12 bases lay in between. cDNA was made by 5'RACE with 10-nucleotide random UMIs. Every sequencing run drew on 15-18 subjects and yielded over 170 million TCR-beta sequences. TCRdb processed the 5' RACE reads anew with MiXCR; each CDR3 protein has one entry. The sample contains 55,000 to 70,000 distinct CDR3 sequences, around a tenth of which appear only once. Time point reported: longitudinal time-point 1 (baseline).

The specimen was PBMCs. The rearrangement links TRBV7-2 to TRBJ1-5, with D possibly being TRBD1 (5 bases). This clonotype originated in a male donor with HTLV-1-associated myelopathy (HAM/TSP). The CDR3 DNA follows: TGTGCCAGCAGCCCCGGAGGGGCGAGCAATCAGCCCCAGCATTTT. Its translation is CASSPGGASNQPQHF.